The 6 T cell receptor beta chains below all came from one sample that was sequenced in a study of T cells in Graves' hyperthyroidism and ophthalmopathy. RNA transcripts yielded amplified TCR beta CDR3 regions. HTBI primers were the set used in a first-round RT-PCR of the TCR CDR3. One entry per CDR3 protein results from TCRdb running MiXCR on the multiplex PCR reads. Here the sample spans around 440,000 distinct CDR3 sequences, less than 20% being singletons. Sequenced material: blood. These receptors were collected from a woman between 18 and 29 years old with Graves' hyperthyroidism.

Many counts were recorded for this clonotype. The chain recombines TRBV12-3 or TRBV12-4 with TRBJ2-1, with 9 bases that match TRBD2. With 4 bases clipped from V and 7 bases from J, the junction kept 8 bases outside the gene matches. This CDR3 spans 15 amino acids. The CDR3 sequence is CASSSRGGGVNEQFF. Written as DNA, the CDR3 is TGTGCCAGCAGTTCGCGGGGGGGCGGTGTAAATGAGCAGTTCTTC.

This clonotype has a count of ten or more. The chain is built from TRBV14 and TRBJ2-5; 8 nucleotides agree with TRBD1. Germline CDR1 SGHDN, CDR2 FVKESK. This CDR3 spans 15 amino acids. V gave up 1 base and J gave up 2 bases; unmatched junction bases: 3. The chain's CDR3 is CASSQGTGWQETQYF. CDR3 coding DNA: TGTGCCAGCAGCCAAGGGACAGGGTGGCAAGAGACCCAGTACTTC.

This clonotype was observed at least ten times. This chain joins TRBV15 and TRBJ2-1; TRBD1 might be the D (6 bases). Germline values: CDR1 LNHNV, CDR2 YYDKDF (reference sequence). The CDR3 extends over 16 amino acids. V lost 1 base and J lost 7, with 17 bases in between. DNA for the CDR3: TGTGCCACCAGCAGAGTGCTTTCGACAGGAAGGAATGAGCAGTTCTTC. This gives the protein CATSRVLSTGRNEQFF. Based on the CDR3 plus reference TRBV15 and TRBJ2-1, the full variable domain is DAMVIQNPRYQVTQFGKPVTLSCSQTLNHNVMYWYQQKSSQAPKLLFHYYDKDFNNEADTPDNFQSRRPNTSFCFLDIRSPGLGDTAMYLCATSRVLSTGRNEQFFGPGTRLTVL.

The table lists this clonotype with a few counts. This chain joins TRBV5-1 and TRBJ2-6; 7 bases are shared with TRBD2. V lost 3 bases and J lost 0; bases outside the gene matches: 6. The CDR3 has 17 amino acids. CDR1 is SGHRS, CDR2 YFSETQ, per germline. The chain's CDR3 is CASSWGGGRSGANVLTF. The CDR3 region has the DNA TGCGCCAGCAGCTGGGGGGGAGGCCGCTCTGGGGCCAACGTCCTGACTTTC.

The rearrangement links TRBV9 to TRBJ2-3; TRBD2 is a possible D gene (6 bases). This CDR3 region has 16 residues. Germline loops: CDR1 SGDLS, CDR2 YYNGEE. Trimming removed 7 bases at V and 5 bases at J, with 23 bases between. CDR3 in DNA: TGTGCCAGCTCACGCGGAAGCGGGCCGGGCCTAGATACGCAGTATTTT. Residues: CASSRGSGPGLDTQYF.

This clonotype was recorded at least ten times. This sequence joins TRBV11-2 and TRBJ1-1; D gene ambiguous. Trimming left V 5 bases short and J 6 bases short, with 7 bases between. The CDR3 is made up of 11 amino acids. Germline values: CDR1 SGHAT, CDR2 FQNNGV. The CDR3 DNA reads as TGTGCCAGCAGCCCTCTATCTGAAGCTTTCTTT. This sequence encodes CASSPLSEAFF.